This T cell receptor (beta chain) was sequenced in a study of CD4 T cells in relation to SARS-CoV-2 and coronaviruses. Study-wide background: PBMCs were cultured with antigen for approximately nine days before TCR beta sequencing.

The unexposed donors gave CD4+ T cells in about 2011-2019, prior to COVID-19. The cells were cultured for around ten days before CD4+ T cells were isolated. Testing used SARS-CoV-2 S/N and four cold-coronavirus spikes on unexposed-donor CD4+ T cells, cells permitting. The method was immunoSEQ multiplex PCR; TCRdb's version includes in-frame clones alone and lacks a portion of them. The repertoire holds roughly 30,000 clones, with 70% to 85% as singletons. Study-level points and caveats: Pre-pandemic and post-infection samples never came from the same donor. Around 62% of donors had memory CD4+ clonotypes crossrecognizing SARS-CoV-2 and common cold coronavirus spike.

The CDR3 consists of 13 residues. Trimming took 4 bases from V and 7 from J, leaving 10 bases between them. Of note for this clone: Its antigen is as yet unknown.

The chain links TRBV12-3 or TRBV12-4 to TRBJ2-2, with D uncertain. The sample consisted of CD4+ T cells from PBMCs, cultured in vitro. This clonotype was obtained from a human donor in good health. The CDR3 here is CASSSPGGGELFF. As DNA, the CDR3 is TGTGCCAGCAGTTCCCCCGGCGGCGGGGAGCTGTTTTTT.